Described below is a single T cell receptor (beta chain) sequence and its context. This clone appeared a single time. The antigen it recognizes is unknown. No clone much larger than this one lies a single base away; base qualities are absent. The data are from a study of neoadjuvant nivolumab and ipilimumab in lung cancer (dated by TCRdb to the early 2020s). The study in broad terms: In the NEOSTAR trial, nivolumab was administered intravenously at 3 mg/kg on days 1, 15 and 29, and the combination arm also received ipilimumab 1 mg/kg on day 1 only. The major pathologic response (MPR) rate in the intention-to-treat population in each study arm was designated as the primary trial endpoint. A total of some 45 patients with operable NSCLC were treated in the trial, with about 23 randomized to nivolumab monotherapy and about 21 randomized to nivolumab plus ipilimumab. The study compared TCR repertoires in pretherapy (baseline) peripheral blood with TCR repertoires in tumors resected at surgery following neoadjuvant immune checkpoint blockade. Matched pretherapy and resected tumor pairs were analyzed from seven patients, of whom four had been treated with nivolumab and three with nivolumab plus ipilimumab. Here is what the overall study found, with its caveats: A small number of samples underwent TCR sequencing. From pretherapy to surgery, tumor T-cell richness and clonality increased in three of three dual-therapy tumors but in only two of four nivolumab-treated tumors. A positive correlation was observed between pretherapy blood TCR richness and richness in tumors resected after neoadjuvant therapy (Spearman R = 0.82). No significant correlation was found between TCR clonality and pathologic tumor regression, and only one major-pathologic-response sample was available for the clonality analysis. Compared with tumor-adjacent uninvolved lung, resected tumors had greater TCR richness and clonality, and increases showed up in more of the dual-therapy-treated tumors.

In light of the paper, this sample's time point label describes: pretherapy, before neoadjuvant immune checkpoint inhibitors. The samples were taken from NEOSTAR, a phase 2 randomized trial in operable NSCLC that tested neoadjuvant nivolumab or nivolumab plus ipilimumab, followed by surgery. Library preparation used the immunoSEQ multiplex PCR assay. In the source study's methods: Richness and clonality were used to summarize the repertoires, and clones that significantly expanded or contracted between pre- and post-therapy samples were identified. TCRdb provides this immuneACCESS table in a form limited to in-frame rearrangements. Some clones are lacking; in checked studies, under half of them reflect an unresolved V gene, and why the rest are absent is not known. V, J and clone size reflect that table, while D and trimming were determined from the DNA. The sample table records 40,000 to 55,000 clones; roughly 89% of these occur just once. Of the sample, around 3.8% falls within the top ten clones.

The CDR3 goes from the cysteine to the phenylalanine over 13 residues. Just CDR3 DNA is preserved here, 39 bases in frame from base 1. Taken from the germline V gene (reference sequence), the CDR1 and CDR2 loops are LNHDA and SQIVND. V trim: 10 bases; J trim: 9 bases; unmatched bases: 10. The V gene is TRBV19 and the J gene is TRBJ2-1; 9 bases in the junction line up with TRBD1. The receptor was isolated from an adult with non-small cell lung cancer. Some clones in this sample may be carry-over from other donors' samples. Source: blood, taken before neoadjuvant nivolumab, alone or with ipilimumab. The DNA sequence follows: TGTGCCACACACAGGGGGCGAGGGACTGAGCAGTTCTTC. This is translated as CATHRGRGTEQFF.